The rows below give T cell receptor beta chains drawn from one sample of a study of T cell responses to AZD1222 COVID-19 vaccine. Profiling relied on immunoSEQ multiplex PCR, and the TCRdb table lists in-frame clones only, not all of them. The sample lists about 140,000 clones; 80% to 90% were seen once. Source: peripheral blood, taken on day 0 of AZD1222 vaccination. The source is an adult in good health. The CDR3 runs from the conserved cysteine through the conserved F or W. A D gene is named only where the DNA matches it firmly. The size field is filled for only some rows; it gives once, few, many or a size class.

DNA: TGTGCCAGCGTGTGGGGCGGTGAGCAGTTCTTC
CDR3: CASVWGGEQFF
V: TRBV11-2
D: .
size: .
J: TRBJ2-1

DNA: TGTGCCAGCAGCTCCCAGGGGGAAGGCTACACCTTC
CDR3: CASSSQGEGYTF
V: TRBV5-4
D: TRBD1
size: .
J: TRBJ1-2

DNA: TGCGCCAGCAGCTTGTGGGGGAGCAATCAGCCCCAGCATTTT
CDR3: CASSLWGSNQPQHF
V: TRBV5-1
D: .
size: .
J: TRBJ1-5

DNA: TGTGCCAGCAGTTACTCGCGGGTGGCGAGCGCTTTCTTT
CDR3: CASSYSRVASAFF
V: TRBV6-5
D: .
size: once
J: TRBJ1-1

DNA: TGTGCCAGCTCCCCCAATCTAGCGGGATCCTACAATGAGCAGTTCTTC
CDR3: CASSPNLAGSYNEQFF
V: TRBV18
D: TRBD2
size: .
J: TRBJ2-1

DNA: TGTGCCAGCAGCGGAGGTCCGGGACTAGAAGAAAACATTCAGTACTTC
CDR3: CASSGGPGLEENIQYF
V: TRBV5-4
D: TRBD2
size: .
J: TRBJ2-4

DNA: TGTGCCAGCAGCTTTTCGTTGGCGGAGCAGTACTTC
CDR3: CASSFSLAEQYF
V: TRBV11-2
D: .
size: .
J: TRBJ2-7

DNA: TGTGCCAGCAGCCCGTCGGGGACAGGGGGCCGCACTGAAGCTTTCTTT
CDR3: CASSPSGTGGRTEAFF
V: TRBV11-2
D: TRBD1
size: .
J: TRBJ1-1

DNA: TGTGCCAGCAGCCAAGCTCTCCCGGGGGGCCGCACAGATACGCAGTATTTT
CDR3: CASSQALPGGRTDTQYF
V: TRBV3-1/TRBV3-2
D: .
size: few
J: TRBJ2-3

DNA: TGTGCCAGCACCGAGGTGGGCCAGCCCCAGCATTTT
CDR3: CASTEVGQPQHF
V: TRBV28
D: .
size: .
J: TRBJ1-5

DNA: TGCGCCAGCAGTTCGGCCGCCACTAATGAAAAACTGTTTTTT
CDR3: CASSSAATNEKLFF
V: TRBV5-1
D: .
size: .
J: TRBJ1-4

DNA: TGTGCCAGCAGTGAGGAGCCAGGGGGCAATGGCTACACCTTC
CDR3: CASSEEPGGNGYTF
V: TRBV2
D: TRBD1
size: .
J: TRBJ1-2

DNA: TGTGCCAGCAGCTTAGGGACAGGGACCACCGGGGAGCTGTTTTTT
CDR3: CASSLGTGTTGELFF
V: TRBV7-9
D: TRBD1
size: .
J: TRBJ2-2

DNA: TGTGCCAGCAGCCAAGAGCAGGAGGGAAGGAAAAAACTGTTTTTT
CDR3: CASSQEQEGRKKLFF
V: TRBV3-1/TRBV3-2
D: .
size: .
J: TRBJ1-4

DNA: TGTGCCAGCGGAGACTCTCTCACCGGGGAGCTGTTTTTT
CDR3: CASGDSLTGELFF
V: TRBV7-9
D: .
size: .
J: TRBJ2-2

DNA: TGTGCCAGCAGCACGTTGACGAGTAATTCACCCCTCCACTTT
CDR3: CASSTLTSNSPLHF
V: TRBV3-1/TRBV3-2
D: .
size: .
J: TRBJ1-6

DNA: TGTGCCAGCAGGTTACAGCTTACGGGCTACACCTTC
CDR3: CASRLQLTGYTF
V: TRBV2
D: .
size: .
J: TRBJ1-2

DNA: TGTGCCAGCAGTTTAGCTCCTACAAGAGCTTTCTTT
CDR3: CASSLAPTRAFF
V: TRBV12-3/TRBV12-4
D: .
size: few
J: TRBJ1-1

DNA: TGTGCTAGTGGCACCCCCGACAGGCCGAACACTGAAGCTTTCTTT
CDR3: CASGTPDRPNTEAFF
V: TRBV12-5
D: .
size: .
J: TRBJ1-1

DNA: TGTGCCAGCAGTGAACAGGGGCAAGGCACTGAAGCTTTCTTT
CDR3: CASSEQGQGTEAFF
V: TRBV2
D: .
size: .
J: TRBJ1-1

DNA: TGTGCCAGCAGCGTCGATCAGGGTTCGAGTTGGACAGATACGCAGTATTTT
CDR3: CASSVDQGSSWTDTQYF
V: TRBV9
D: .
size: .
J: TRBJ2-3

DNA: TGTGCCAGCACCTTCCCGGGGGGAAGCACAGATACGCAGTATTTT
CDR3: CASTFPGGSTDTQYF
V: TRBV5-4
D: TRBD2
size: .
J: TRBJ2-3

DNA: TGTGCCAGCAGTTTAAATGTTGGGGGTTTCTCCTACGAGCAGTACTTC
CDR3: CASSLNVGGFSYEQYF
V: TRBV27
D: .
size: .
J: TRBJ2-7

DNA: TGTGCCACCAGTGATTCGGGGGGAGAAGATACGCAGTATTTT
CDR3: CATSDSGGEDTQYF
V: TRBV24-1
D: TRBD2
size: .
J: TRBJ2-3

DNA: TGTGCCAGCAGCTCCCGACAGGAAGAGACCCAGTACTTC
CDR3: CASSSRQEETQYF
V: TRBV5-8
D: .
size: .
J: TRBJ2-5

DNA: TGTGCCAGCAGCTTCGGACAGGGGAACACTGAAGCTTTCTTT
CDR3: CASSFGQGNTEAFF
V: TRBV3-1/TRBV3-2
D: TRBD1
size: .
J: TRBJ1-1

DNA: TGTGCCAGTAGTCGGGACAGGGGAAACACCATATATTTT
CDR3: CASSRDRGNTIYF
V: TRBV19
D: TRBD1
size: once
J: TRBJ1-3

DNA: TGCAGTGCTAGTCGGGCAGGAGAAGAGACCCAGTACTTC
CDR3: CSASRAGEETQYF
V: TRBV20-1
D: .
size: .
J: TRBJ2-5

DNA: TGTGCCAGCAGCTTAGCAGGGACTAGCGGCCAATCACCGTTCTTC
CDR3: CASSLAGTSGQSPFF
V: TRBV7-2
D: TRBD2
size: .
J: TRBJ2-1

DNA: TGCGCCAGCAGCCAAACTGACAGCGACGCCGGGTGGCAGTACTTC
CDR3: CASSQTDSDAGWQYF
V: TRBV4-1
D: .
size: .
J: TRBJ2-7

DNA: TGTGCCAGCAGATCCCGGGACCCAACAACTAATGAAAAACTGTTTTTT
CDR3: CASRSRDPTTNEKLFF
V: TRBV28
D: .
size: .
J: TRBJ1-4

DNA: TGTGCCATCAGTGTTACAGGGGGGAAGGGAGAGACCCAGTACTTC
CDR3: CAISVTGGKGETQYF
V: TRBV10-3
D: TRBD1
size: .
J: TRBJ2-5

DNA: TGTGCCAGCAGTACTACAGGGTCAGGTGAGCAGTTCTTC
CDR3: CASSTTGSGEQFF
V: TRBV3-1/TRBV3-2
D: .
size: .
J: TRBJ2-1

DNA: TGTGCCATCAGGCCAGATGGGGGGAACGGCTATGGCTACACCTTC
CDR3: CAIRPDGGNGYGYTF
V: TRBV10-3
D: .
size: .
J: TRBJ1-2

DNA: TGCGCCAGCAGCGTAAACAGGGACCAGCAGTACTTC
CDR3: CASSVNRDQQYF
V: TRBV5-1
D: .
size: .
J: TRBJ2-7

DNA: TGTGCCAGCAGCGCAACAGGGAAGGCTTTCTTT
CDR3: CASSATGKAFF
V: TRBV6-5
D: .
size: .
J: TRBJ1-1

DNA: TGTGCCAGCAGCTGGTCCCCAAGCGTCGAGCAGTACTTC
CDR3: CASSWSPSVEQYF
V: TRBV5-6
D: .
size: .
J: TRBJ2-7

DNA: TGTGCCAGCAGGTGGGGACAGACGAACACCGGGGAGCTGTTTTTT
CDR3: CASRWGQTNTGELFF
V: TRBV5-4
D: TRBD1
size: .
J: TRBJ2-2

DNA: TGTGCCAGCAGAGGGACAGGATCCCAGGGCACTGAAGCTTTCTTT
CDR3: CASRGTGSQGTEAFF
V: TRBV6-5
D: TRBD1
size: .
J: TRBJ1-1

DNA: TGTGCCAGCAAAGGATACGGGGGCTGGTCAGATACGCAGTATTTT
CDR3: CASKGYGGWSDTQYF
V: TRBV28
D: .
size: .
J: TRBJ2-3

DNA: TGTGCCAGCAGCTCAACCGGAAGAGGGGCCCCATCCGGAGATACGCAGTATTTT
CDR3: CASSSTGRGAPSGDTQYF
V: TRBV5-4
D: .
size: few
J: TRBJ2-3

DNA: TGTGCCAGCAGCTCAGGGACAGGGGGCTTATTGTATTCCTACGAGCAGTACTTC
CDR3: CASSSGTGGLLYSYEQYF
V: TRBV7-2
D: TRBD1
size: .
J: TRBJ2-7

DNA: TGTGCCAGCAGTGAACCGGGAGAGCTCACAGATACGCAGTATTTT
CDR3: CASSEPGELTDTQYF
V: TRBV25-1
D: .
size: .
J: TRBJ2-3

DNA: TGTGCCAGCAGCATCGGGACAGCTCCCCAGCATTTT
CDR3: CASSIGTAPQHF
V: TRBV9
D: TRBD1
size: few
J: TRBJ1-5

DNA: TGTGCCAGCAGTGAAAGTGCCCGCTGGGGCGCAGATACGCAGTATTTT
CDR3: CASSESARWGADTQYF
V: TRBV2
D: .
size: .
J: TRBJ2-3

DNA: TGTGCCAGCAGCGTCAGTGTTGGGGGTCAGCCTGAAGCTTTCTTT
CDR3: CASSVSVGGQPEAFF
V: TRBV7-6
D: .
size: .
J: TRBJ1-1

DNA: TGTGCCAGCAGTTGGACTGGCACCCCTGGGGAGCTGTTTTTT
CDR3: CASSWTGTPGELFF
V: TRBV2
D: .
size: .
J: TRBJ2-2

DNA: TGTGCCAGCAGCCGAGGGGGCGAAGGGATCCAAGAGACCCAGTACTTC
CDR3: CASSRGGEGIQETQYF
V: TRBV11-3
D: TRBD1
size: .
J: TRBJ2-5

DNA: TGTGCCAGCAGTCCCGATACCTACGAGCAGTACTTC
CDR3: CASSPDTYEQYF
V: TRBV28
D: .
size: .
J: TRBJ2-7

DNA: TGTGCCTGGAGTGTCGAGACAGGGGAAAAACTGTTTTTT
CDR3: CAWSVETGEKLFF
V: TRBV30
D: TRBD1
size: .
J: TRBJ1-4

DNA: TGTGCCAGCGGCCAACAGGGAGGCTATGGCTACACCTTC
CDR3: CASGQQGGYGYTF
V: TRBV6-5
D: .
size: once
J: TRBJ1-2

DNA: TGTGCCAGCAGTATACAGGGTAGCACTGAAGCTTTCTTT
CDR3: CASSIQGSTEAFF
V: TRBV6-4
D: .
size: once
J: TRBJ1-1

DNA: TGTGCCAGCAGGGACAGGCTCGGCTACACCTTC
CDR3: CASRDRLGYTF
V: TRBV28
D: TRBD1
size: .
J: TRBJ1-2

DNA: TGTGCCAGCAGTGATGAGATCGGGATGGGTGAAGCTTTCTTT
CDR3: CASSDEIGMGEAFF
V: TRBV2
D: .
size: .
J: TRBJ1-1

DNA: TGTGCCAGTAGTATTGGGGACCGTCGGGTAAGGGGGGAGCTGTTTTTT
CDR3: CASSIGDRRVRGELFF
V: TRBV19
D: .
size: .
J: TRBJ2-2